A single sample gave rise to the 9 T cell receptor beta chains below, sequenced in a study of T cell repertoires in cytomegalovirus infection. TCRdb called the reads again in MiXCR, with one record for every CDR3 protein. The sample shows a few hundred thousand distinct CDR3 sequences, 8% to 10% of them seen only once. The sample comprised PBMCs. Every receptor here comes from a human donor in good health (CMV status not recorded). Some clones in this sample may be carry-over from other donors' samples.

The rearrangement links TRBV13 to TRBJ2-1, with a weak D call TRBD2 (6 bases). V was clipped by 5 bases and J by 3 bases, with 14 bases between them. Germline V lookup: CDR1 PRHDT, CDR2 FYEKMQ (reference sequence). The CDR3 extends over 15 amino acids. The CDR3 DNA reads as TGTGCCAGCAGCCTTAGATCCGGGGGCTACAATGAGCAGTTCTTC. This sequence encodes CASSLRSGGYNEQFF. The full variable domain, in which reference TRBV13 and TRBJ2-1 provide the parts outside the CDR3, is AAGVIQSPRHLIKEKRETATLKCYPIPRHDTVYWYQQGPGQDPQFLISFYEKMQSDKGSIPDRFSAQQFSDYHSELNMSSLELGDSALYFCASSLRSGGYNEQFFGPGTRLTVL.

This clonotype was seen more than once but under ten times. CDR3 nucleotides: TGTGCCAGCAGCTTAACGGACAGGGTGAACACTGAAGCTTTCTTT. The encoded protein is CASSLTDRVNTEAFF. V and J are TRBV7-2 and TRBJ1-1, with 8 bases fitting TRBD1. Unmatched junction bases numbered 2, after V lost 2 bases and J lost 0 bases. CDR1 is SGHTA, CDR2 FQGNSA, per germline. The CDR3 consists of 15 residues. The full variable domain, rest sourced from reference TRBV7-2 and TRBJ1-1, is GAGVSQSPSNKVTEKGKDVELRCDPISGHTALYWYRQSLGQGLEFLIYFQGNSAPDKSGLPSDRFSAERTGGSVSTLTIQRTQQEDSAVYLCASSLTDRVNTEAFFGQGTRLTVV.

The CDR3 protein is CASRAGGALRLETQYF. CDR3 sequence (DNA): TGTGCCAGCAGGGCAGGGGGCGCCTTGAGACTGGAGACCCAGTACTTC. The chain carries TRBV6-5 and TRBJ2-5; 8 bases are shared with TRBD1. V shed 6 bases, J shed 5 bases, and the junction held 14 bases outside the gene matches. The CDR3 sequence is 16 residues long. CDR1 and CDR2 from the germline V gene are MNHEY and SVGAGI.

This rearrangement joins TRBV28 to TRBJ2-1; a weak D match, TRBD2 (6 bases). The CDR3 runs to 15 residues. CDR1 is MDHEN, CDR2 SYDVKM, per germline. V dropped 3 bases and J dropped 9 bases, with 18 bases sitting between them. CDR3 sequence: CASSLGLARVTEQFF. In nucleotides, the CDR3 is TGTGCCAGCAGTTTGGGTCTAGCGAGGGTAACTGAGCAGTTCTTC.

In its sample, this clonotype was seen a few times. This chain joins TRBV11-2 and TRBJ1-1, with D unclear. Germline CDR1 reads SGHAT; CDR2 reads FQNNGV. V was clipped by 1 base and J by 5 bases, with 20 bases between them. The CDR3 is 17 amino acids. The CDR3 nucleotides read TGTGCCAGCAGCTTAGGGACTCTCCGCAAAGGGTATACTGAAGCTTTCTTT. This gives the protein CASSLGTLRKGYTEAFF.

The chain joins TRBV7-9 to TRBJ1-1, with a possible D match to TRBD1 (5 bases). V lost 5 bases and J lost 3, with 13 bases in between. CDR1 and CDR2 from the germline V gene are SEHNR and FQNEAQ (reference sequence). This CDR3 has 14 residues. Here the CDR3 DNA reads TGTGCCAGCAGCCTCGGGGGGGGGGACACTGAAGCTTTCTTT. It yields the protein CASSLGGGDTEAFF.

The table lists this clonotype with a few counts. The chain joins TRBV4-3 to TRBJ1-6, with a weak D call TRBD1 (5 bases). Germline V gene sequence: CDR1 LGHNA, CDR2 YSLEER. CDR3 length equals 20 residues. The V end was cut by 0 bases, the J end by 0 bases, with 18 bases between. Written as DNA, the CDR3 is TGCGCCAGCAGCCAAGATATCCCAGGTTGGGGGAGCTCCTATAATTCACCCCTCCACTTT. Encoded protein: CASSQDIPGWGSSYNSPLHF.

The table lists this clonotype with a few counts. The chain combines TRBV27 with TRBJ1-2; unclear D gene. The CDR3 spans 15 residues. Looked up from germline, CDR1 is MNHEY and CDR2 is SMNVEV (reference sequence). Trimming took 5 bases from V and 5 from J, leaving 18 bases between them. The CDR3 region is CASSLKVGSAYGYTF. The DNA of the CDR3 is TGTGCCAGCAGTCTAAAGGTCGGGAGCGCTTATGGCTACACCTTC.

Only a few counts were recorded for this clonotype. J is TRBJ2-7 and V is TRBV7-9; 11 bases are shared with TRBD1. Germline lookup yields CDR1 SEHNR and CDR2 FQNEAQ (reference sequence). This CDR3 has 14 amino acids. With 4 bases clipped from V and 5 bases from J, the junction kept 4 bases outside the gene matches. This chain's CDR3 is CASSSDRGRHEQYF. The CDR3 region has the DNA TGTGCCAGCAGCTCGGACAGGGGGCGTCACGAGCAGTACTTC.